This T cell receptor beta chain was documented in a study of graft-versus-host responses after intestinal transplantation. For the study at large: The transplants performed in recipients were multivisceral, liver-intestinal, or isolated intestinal. Recipients were all induced with anti-thymocyte globulin, then given tacrolimus and steroids for about three years.

Profiled with immunoSEQ multiplex PCR; TCRdb holds only in-frame clones, not every one. The table shows tens of thousands of clones, with roughly nine tenths occurring only once. Note on this clone: Its antigen is still unknown.

Study-wide findings and caveats: GvH clones turned up in recipient marrow; some had shown up first in ileum or blood.

The material sequenced was unstimulated CD4+ T cells sorted from spleen or lymph node cells, taken before intestinal transplant. The receptor was isolated from a human donor who received an intestinal transplant.

CDR3 protein: CASSEGTGRGDTQYF. The CDR3 DNA is TGCGCCAGCAGCGAAGGGACAGGGCGAGGAGATACGCAGTATTTT. This chain uses TRBV5-1 with TRBJ2-3; 9 bases agree with TRBD1. V gave up 4 bases and J gave up 5 bases; unmatched junction bases: 8. The germline V gene encodes CDR1 SGHRS and CDR2 YFSETQ. This CDR3 has 15 amino acids.